This record covers a single T cell receptor beta chain. Its target is not known. 5'RACE template switching generated TCR cDNA, adding a universal primer site and UMIs. TCRdb reprocessed the 5' RACE reads via MiXCR and lists one record per CDR3 protein. The sample consists of nearly 550,000 distinct CDR3 sequences, under 25% of them appearing once. With 2 bases removed from V and 2 bases from J, the gap between germline ends came to 3 bases. This CDR3 has 11 residues. Germline CDR1 is GTSNPN and CDR2 is SVGIG (reference sequence). The data originate from a study of T cells after yellow fever vaccination. About the research overall: SMART-Seq v4 Ultra Low Input prepared the low-cell-number fractions. Study-wide results and limits: The secondary T-cell response peaked on day 5, not day 15, but was weaker. Most primary-vaccination clones recurred post-booster (around 95% CD4, over 70% CD8).

The chain joins TRBV30 to TRBJ2-5, with D hard to call. This sample comprised PBMCs, obtained 15 days after the yellow fever booster vaccination. This TCR derives from a man between 25 and 39 years old who received the YFV17D yellow fever vaccine. The CDR3 sequence: CAWSQQETQYF. In DNA form, the CDR3 reads TGTGCCTGGAGTCAACAAGAGACCCAGTACTTC.